Listed below are T cell receptor beta chains from one sample, sequenced in a study of blood T cell repertoires in COVID-19. The data were produced by immunoSEQ multiplex PCR, yet TCRdb's version contains in-frame clones alone and is incomplete. In the table there are more than 300,000 clones, over 90% of which are singletons. Sequences were obtained from PBMCs or T cells enriched from blood (not recorded which). These receptors were obtained from a woman in her 30s who had been exposed to COVID-19. The CDR3 runs from the conserved cysteine through the conserved F or W. D genes are given only for firm matches. Only some rows state a clone size, as once, few, many or a class for expanded clones.

few	TRBV6-1	TRBJ1-1	NA	TGTGCCAGCAGTGAGACCACGGGCACTGAAGCTTTCTTT	CASSETTGTEAFF
NA	TRBV6-5	TRBJ1-2	TRBD1	TGTGCCAGCAGTCCCGGGACAGGGCGAGGCTACACCTTC	CASSPGTGRGYTF
NA	TRBV5-1	TRBJ2-2	TRBD2	TGCGCCAGCAGCTTGGCGCCTAGCGGGGGGGCCGACACCGGGGAGCTGTTTTTT	CASSLAPSGGADTGELFF
once	TRBV12-3/TRBV12-4	TRBJ1-1	TRBD1	TGTGCCAGCAGTCGCGGGACAGGGATAGCTTTCTTT	CASSRGTGIAFF
NA	TRBV4-3	TRBJ1-1	NA	TGCGCCAGCAGCCAAGACCCACAGGGACCAATGAACACTGAAGCTTTCTTT	CASSQDPQGPMNTEAFF
NA	TRBV10-3	TRBJ2-3	TRBD2	TGTGCCATCAGTGAGTCGATTAGCGGGGGGGATACGCAGTATTTT	CAISESISGGDTQYF
once	TRBV7-3	TRBJ2-7	TRBD2	TGTGCCAGCAGCTGGGGTAGCGGGAGCGAGCAGTACTTC	CASSWGSGSEQYF
NA	TRBV14	TRBJ2-3	TRBD2	TGTGCCAGCAGCAAAAAACACCCGGGACTAGCGGGGTTACGTAGCACAGATACGCAGTATTTT	CASSKKHPGLAGLRSTDTQYF
NA	TRBV5-6	TRBJ2-1	TRBD1	TGTGCCAGCAGTCCAGCTTGGGGGTCCGGGACAGGGAAAACTGAGCAGTTCTTC	CASSPAWGSGTGKTEQFF
NA	TRBV18	TRBJ1-6	NA	TGTGCCAGCTTTACCTATAATTCACCCCTCCACTTT	CASFTYNSPLHF
NA	TRBV7-9	TRBJ2-7	NA	TGTGCCAGCAGCTGGGGCGTCGAGCAGTACTTC	CASSWGVEQYF
NA	TRBV9	TRBJ2-5	NA	TGTGCCAGCAGCGTAGGCCTAGCCGTGGGGAAGACCCAGTACTTC	CASSVGLAVGKTQYF
NA	TRBV6-5	TRBJ1-1	TRBD1	TGTGCCAGCAGTTACCTGGCAGGGGGAGACACTGAAGCTTTCTTT	CASSYLAGGDTEAFF
few	TRBV11-2	TRBJ1-4	NA	TGTGCCAGCAGCTTAGAAAGCGGCGTTCGAACTAATGAAAAACTGTTTTTT	CASSLESGVRTNEKLFF
NA	TRBV11-3	TRBJ1-6	TRBD1	TGTGCCAGCAGCTTAGATATACCCGGGACAGGAAATTCACCCCTCCACTTT	CASSLDIPGTGNSPLHF
NA	TRBV11-3	TRBJ2-5	NA	TGTGCCAGCAGCTTATATTACCAAGAGACCCAGTACTTC	CASSLYYQETQYF
once	TRBV5-5	TRBJ1-1	TRBD1	TGTGCCAGCAGCTTGGGCTTGGGGCAGGGGGCCTCTGAAGCTTTCTTT	CASSLGLGQGASEAFF
NA	TRBV14	TRBJ2-3	NA	TGTGCCAGCAGTCCTCTCCGGGCGCAGTATTTT	CASSPLRAQYF
NA	TRBV18	TRBJ1-3	TRBD1	TGTGCCAGCTCACCCGGGACAGGGAAGAGGAACACCATATATTTT	CASSPGTGKRNTIYF
once	TRBV19	TRBJ1-1	NA	TGTGCCAGCATCAGGACAGCAAGTATGAAGACTTTCTTT	CASIRTASMKTFF
NA	TRBV27	TRBJ1-2	NA	TGTGCCAGCAGTTTTGGCCGGACAGCCGGAGGTATCTTCACCTTC	CASSFGRTAGGIFTF
NA	TRBV29-1	TRBJ1-2	NA	TGCAGCGTGCCACAAGGTGGGGCAAACATCCACTATGGCTACACCTTC	CSVPQGGANIHYGYTF
NA	TRBV11-2	TRBJ1-1	NA	TGTGCCAGCAGCTTTCGCAGACAGAACACTGAAGCTTTCTTT	CASSFRRQNTEAFF
once	TRBV19	TRBJ1-2	NA	TGTGCCAGTACCCCAAGTCCCCTAGCAGTTAACTATGGCTACACCTTC	CASTPSPLAVNYGYTF
NA	TRBV12-3/TRBV12-4	TRBJ2-3	NA	TGTGCCAGCACACGACGGGGAACAGATACGCAGTATTTT	CASTRRGTDTQYF
NA	TRBV2	TRBJ1-5	NA	TGTGCCAGCAGTTTGCAGGATCCTCCCCATCCCCAGCATTTT	CASSLQDPPHPQHF
few	TRBV5-4	TRBJ2-7	NA	TGTGCCAGCAGCTGGGGTGTGGGGGGGCGCGAGCAGTACTTC	CASSWGVGGREQYF
NA	TRBV6-5	TRBJ2-1	TRBD2	TGTGCCAGCAGTTACTCAATAGCGGGGGATTACAATGAGCAGTTCTTC	CASSYSIAGDYNEQFF
once	TRBV6-2/TRBV6-3	TRBJ1-3	NA	TGTGCCAGCAGTTCGGCAGGGGAAGGGGATTTTGGAAACACCATATATTTT	CASSSAGEGDFGNTIYF
NA	TRBV4-2	TRBJ2-2	TRBD1	TGTGCCAGCAGCCAAGGGACAGGGAACACCGGGGAGCTGTTTTTT	CASSQGTGNTGELFF
NA	TRBV5-1	TRBJ2-1	TRBD2	TGCGCCAGCAGCATCGTCCCGGGACTAGACAATGAGCAGTTCTTC	CASSIVPGLDNEQFF
NA	TRBV18	TRBJ1-2	NA	TGTGCCAGCTCAACGAAACAGGGAAACTATGGCTACACCTTC	CASSTKQGNYGYTF
NA	TRBV20-1	TRBJ2-2	TRBD2	TGCAGTGCTAGTCACCATGCGGGGGGAGGTACCGGGGAGCTGTTTTTT	CSASHHAGGGTGELFF
NA	TRBV5-4	TRBJ1-1	NA	TGTGCCAGCAGCTTGACAGGCCGAGATGAAGCTTTCTTT	CASSLTGRDEAFF
NA	TRBV19	TRBJ1-6	NA	TGTGCCAGTAGAGACGCCTCACAGGGTATTAGTTCACCCCTCCACTTT	CASRDASQGISSPLHF
NA	TRBV5-4	TRBJ1-4	NA	TGTGCCAGCAGGCAAGGAGGCAAGGAGGAAAAACTGTTTTTT	CASRQGGKEEKLFF
NA	TRBV9	TRBJ1-4	NA	TGTGCCAGCAGCGCAGACCCGAGGGAAAAACTGTTTTTT	CASSADPREKLFF
NA	TRBV2	TRBJ1-5	NA	TGTGCCAGCAGTGAATTGCGGAGGGGTCAGCCCCAGCATTTT	CASSELRRGQPQHF
NA	TRBV30	TRBJ2-5	NA	TGTGCCTGGTCACAGGGAAACCAAGAGACCCAGTACTTC	CAWSQGNQETQYF
NA	TRBV7-3	TRBJ2-1	NA	TGTGCCAGCAGCTTAACTGCACATTACAATGAGCAGTTCTTC	CASSLTAHYNEQFF
NA	TRBV9	TRBJ2-5	TRBD2	TGTGCCAGCAGCCCCGGGGGGACGGACCTTATGAAGACCCAGTACTTC	CASSPGGTDLMKTQYF
NA	TRBV19	TRBJ2-1	NA	TGTGCCAGTAGACAGTCCTACAATGAGCAGTTCTTC	CASRQSYNEQFF